Below, 15 T cell receptor beta chains from the same sample are listed, as sequenced in a study of OX40 agonist ivuxolimab in advanced cancers. Clones were read by immunoSEQ multiplex PCR, and TCRdb kept only the in-frame ones, dropping some. Here the sample spans 60,000 to 90,000 clones, around 90% being singletons. The material was CD4+ or CD8+ T cells sorted from blood, obtained in a trial of the OX40 agonist ivuxolimab. Receptors originate from an adult with an advanced solid tumor such as melanoma, head and neck, liver or kidney cancer.

V is TRBV12-5 and J is TRBJ1-1; D may be TRBD1 (6 bases). The CDR3 length is 13 residues. V was shortened by 1 base and J by 7 bases, with 10 bases between the two germline ends. CDR1 is LGHNT, CDR2 FRNRAP, per germline. Written as DNA, the CDR3 is TGTGCTAGTGGTTTGGGCAGGGGCATTGAAGCTTTCTTT. It yields the protein CASGLGRGIEAFF.

The chain couples TRBV11-3 to TRBJ2-1, with D tentatively TRBD1 (5 bases). V lost 4 bases and J lost 7, with 11 bases in between. This CDR3 comprises 13 residues. The V gene's germline CDR1 is SGHNT and CDR2 YENEEA. The CDR3 region is CASSSWKGNEQFF. Written as DNA, the CDR3 is TGTGCCAGCAGCTCCTGGAAGGGGAATGAGCAGTTCTTC.

The J gene is TRBJ2-3, the V gene TRBV5-1; D gene ambiguous. There are 14 residues in the CDR3. V gave up 3 bases and J gave up 4 bases, with 12 bases separating them. The germline V gene encodes CDR1 SGHRS and CDR2 YFSETQ. The DNA of the CDR3 is TGCGCCAGCAGCTCACCTTCTGGGGCAGATACGCAGTATTTT. Translating gives CASSSPSGADTQYF.

This sequence joins TRBV6-5 and TRBJ1-1, with TRBD1 matching over 7 bases. The ends lost 2 bases at V and 8 bases at J; junction bases unmatched: 5. Per germline, CDR1 MNHEY and CDR2 SVGAGI. This CDR3 spans 13 amino acids. The CDR3 sequence is CASSYNPGQEAFF. The CDR3, as DNA: TGTGCCAGCAGTTACAATCCGGGACAGGAAGCTTTCTTT.

The chain recombines TRBV7-9 with TRBJ2-2; D tentatively fits TRBD1 or TRBD2 (6 bases each). The V gene's germline CDR1 is SEHNR and CDR2 FQNEAQ (reference sequence). The ends were cut back, 2 bases at V and 4 bases at J, with 11 bases in the middle. The CDR3 contains 15 residues. CDR3 residues: CASSLWGAVTGELFF. The CDR3 nucleotides read TGTGCCAGCAGCTTATGGGGGGCGGTCACCGGGGAGCTGTTTTTT.

The rearrangement joins TRBV19 to TRBJ1-2; D might be TRBD1 (6 bases). Trimming left V 5 bases short and J 2 bases short, with 12 bases between. The CDR3 extends over 14 amino acids. The germline V gene has CDR1 LNHDA and CDR2 SQIVND (reference sequence). The CDR3 sequence is CASSRDTLNYGYTF. For the CDR3, the DNA is TGTGCCAGTAGTCGGGACACCCTGAACTATGGCTACACCTTC.

The gene calls are TRBV19 and TRBJ2-1; 11 nucleotides line up with TRBD2. In germline, CDR1 is LNHDA, CDR2 SQIVND (reference sequence). V was pared by 7 bases and J by 7 bases, with 6 bases of the junction left unmatched. CDR3 size: 14 residues. The CDR3 is CASKETSGSNEQFF. In DNA, the CDR3 is TGTGCCAGTAAGGAAACTAGCGGGAGTAATGAGCAGTTCTTC. The entire variable domain, with the rest obtained from reference TRBV19 and TRBJ2-1, is as follows: DGGITQSPKYLFRKEGQNVTLSCEQNLNHDAMYWYRQDPGQGLRLIYYSQIVNDFQKGDIAEGYSVSREKKESFPLTVTSAQKNPTAFYLCASKETSGSNEQFFGPGTRLTVL.

The chain has TRBV7-9 and TRBJ2-5; no clear D. Germline V gene lookup returns CDR1 SEHNR and CDR2 FQNEAQ (reference sequence). V shed 7 bases and J shed 5 bases, with 8 bases lying between them. The CDR3 sequence is 11 residues long. The CDR3 loop reads CASTSPETQYF. As DNA, the CDR3 is TGTGCCAGCACCTCCCCGGAGACCCAGTACTTC.

The V call is TRBV18, the J call TRBJ1-1; 10 positions match TRBD1. V was pared by 4 bases and J by 8 bases, with 7 bases of the junction left unmatched. The germline V gene encodes CDR1 KGHSH and CDR2 LQKENI. This CDR3 is built from 14 residues. The CDR3 nucleotides read TGTGCCAGCTCACTGGAGGGACAGGGGTTGGAAGCTTTCTTT. This sequence encodes CASSLEGQGLEAFF.

Written as DNA, the CDR3 is TGTGCCAGCAGTTACGTGGTTGTTGAGCAGTTCTTC. Protein sequence: CASSYVVVEQFF. The chain combines TRBV6-5 with TRBJ2-1; D gene uncertain. In germline, CDR1 is MNHEY, CDR2 SVGAGI. Trimming shortened V by 2 bases and J by 9 bases, and 8 bases separated the two germline ends. CDR3 size: 12 residues.

The chain is built from TRBV5-1 and TRBJ2-3, with 7 bases identical to TRBD1. V trimming: 4 bases; J trimming: 1 base; junction bases outside the gene matches: 9. The CDR3 sequence is 16 residues long. Germline-derived CDR1 and CDR2 are SGHRS and YFSETQ. The CDR3 protein is CASSGTQGWGTDTQYF. CDR3 DNA sequence: TGCGCCAGCAGCGGCACACAGGGGTGGGGCACAGATACGCAGTATTTT. The full variable domain, with the rest looked up from reference TRBV5-1 and TRBJ2-3, is KAGVTQTPRYLIKTRGQQVTLSCSPISGHRSVSWYQQTPGQGLQFLFEYFSETQRNKGNFPGRFSGRQFSNSRSEMNVSTLELGDSALYLCASSGTQGWGTDTQYFGPGTRLTVL.

The chain links TRBV2 to TRBJ2-5; 8 bases are shared with TRBD2. With 6 bases clipped from V and 7 bases from J, the junction kept 10 bases outside the gene matches. The CDR3 consists of 14 residues. The germline gives CDR1 SNHLY, CDR2 FYNNEI. The CDR3 spells CASRKAGAVGTQYF. The CDR3 DNA reads as TGTGCCAGCAGGAAAGCGGGGGCGGTGGGGACCCAGTACTTC.

The chain employs TRBV2 and TRBJ2-2, with D tentatively TRBD1 (5 bases). With 2 bases removed from V and 8 bases from J, the gap between germline ends came to 12 bases. CDR1 and CDR2 from the germline V gene are SNHLY and FYNNEI. This CDR3 is built from 14 residues. The CDR3 protein is CASSERGQGGELFF. CDR3 DNA: TGTGCCAGCAGTGAAAGGGGTCAGGGAGGGGAGCTGTTTTTT.

The chain links TRBV19 to TRBJ2-2; D is unresolved. CDR1 is LNHDA and CDR2 is SQIVND in the germline V gene (reference sequence). With 6 bases removed from V and 3 bases from J, the gap between germline ends came to 8 bases. This CDR3 is built from 13 residues. The CDR3: CASRYEDTGELFF. The CDR3 region has the DNA TGTGCCAGTAGGTACGAGGACACCGGGGAGCTGTTTTTT.

This chain joins TRBV6-5 and TRBJ2-5; 7 nucleotides line up with TRBD1. CDR1 is MNHEY and CDR2 is SVGAGI in the germline V gene. Losses at the gene ends were 2 bases for V and 7 bases for J; bases not matched to a gene: 7. The CDR3 has 14 residues. CDR3 protein: CASSYGRGLGTQYF. DNA for the CDR3: TGTGCCAGCAGTTACGGAAGGGGGCTGGGGACCCAGTACTTC.